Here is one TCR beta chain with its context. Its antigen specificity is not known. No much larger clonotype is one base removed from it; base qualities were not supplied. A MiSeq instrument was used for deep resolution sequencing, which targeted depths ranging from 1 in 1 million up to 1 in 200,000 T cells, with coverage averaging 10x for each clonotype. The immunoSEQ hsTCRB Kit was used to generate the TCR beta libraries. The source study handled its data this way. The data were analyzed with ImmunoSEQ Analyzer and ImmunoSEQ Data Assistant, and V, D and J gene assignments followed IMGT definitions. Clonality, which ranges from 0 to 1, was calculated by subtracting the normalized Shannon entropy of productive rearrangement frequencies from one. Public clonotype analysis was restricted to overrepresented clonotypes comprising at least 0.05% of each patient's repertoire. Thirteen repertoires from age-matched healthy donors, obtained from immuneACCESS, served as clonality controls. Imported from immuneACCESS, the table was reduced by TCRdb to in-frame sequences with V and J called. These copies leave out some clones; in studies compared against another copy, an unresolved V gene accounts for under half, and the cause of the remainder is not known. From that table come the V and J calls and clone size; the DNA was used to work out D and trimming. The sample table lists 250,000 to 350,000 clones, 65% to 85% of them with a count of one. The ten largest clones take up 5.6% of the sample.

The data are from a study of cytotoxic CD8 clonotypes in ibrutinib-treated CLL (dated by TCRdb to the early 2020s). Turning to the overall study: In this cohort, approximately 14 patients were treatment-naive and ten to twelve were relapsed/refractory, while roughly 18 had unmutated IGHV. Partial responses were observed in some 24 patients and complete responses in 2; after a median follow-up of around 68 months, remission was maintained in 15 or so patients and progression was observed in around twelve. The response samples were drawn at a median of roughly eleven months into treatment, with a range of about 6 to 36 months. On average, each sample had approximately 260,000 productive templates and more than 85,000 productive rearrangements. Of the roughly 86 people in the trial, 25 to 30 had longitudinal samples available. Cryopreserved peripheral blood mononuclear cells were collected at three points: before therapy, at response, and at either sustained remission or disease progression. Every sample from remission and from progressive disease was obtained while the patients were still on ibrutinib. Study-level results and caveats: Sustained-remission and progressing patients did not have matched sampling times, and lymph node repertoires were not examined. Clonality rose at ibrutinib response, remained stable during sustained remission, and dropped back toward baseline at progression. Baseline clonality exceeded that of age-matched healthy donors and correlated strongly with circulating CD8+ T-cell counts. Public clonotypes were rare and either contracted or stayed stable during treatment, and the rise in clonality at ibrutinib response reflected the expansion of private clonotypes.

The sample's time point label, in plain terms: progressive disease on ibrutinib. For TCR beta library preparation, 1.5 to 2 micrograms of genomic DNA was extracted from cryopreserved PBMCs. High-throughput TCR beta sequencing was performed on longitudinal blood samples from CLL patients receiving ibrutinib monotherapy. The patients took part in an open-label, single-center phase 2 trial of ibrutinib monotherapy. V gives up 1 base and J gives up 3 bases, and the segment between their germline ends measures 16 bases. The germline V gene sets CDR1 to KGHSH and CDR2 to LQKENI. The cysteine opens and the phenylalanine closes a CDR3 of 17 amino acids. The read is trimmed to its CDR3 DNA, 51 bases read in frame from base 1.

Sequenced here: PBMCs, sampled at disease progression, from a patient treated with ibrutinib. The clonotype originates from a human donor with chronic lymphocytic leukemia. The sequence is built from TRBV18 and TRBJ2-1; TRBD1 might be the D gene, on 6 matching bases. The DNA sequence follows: TGTGCCAGCTCACCACGTAGCACCGGGACAAACTACAATGAGCAGTTCTTC. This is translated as CASSPRSTGTNYNEQFF. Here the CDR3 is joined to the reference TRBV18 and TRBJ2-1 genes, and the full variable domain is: NAGVMQNPRHLVRRRGQEARLRCSPMKGHSHVYWYRQLPEEGLKFMVYLQKENIIDESGMPKERFSAEFPKEGPSILRIQQVVRGDSAAYFCASSPRSTGTNYNEQFFGPGTRLTVL.